A selection of T cell receptor beta chains follows, all from one sample in a study of T cells in localized non-small cell lung cancer. TCRdb's copy holds only in-frame clones and misses some; the assay was immunoSEQ multiplex PCR. The sample records about 48,000 clones, 70% to 80% being singletons. Sequenced here: peripheral blood, sampled before any cancer treatment. These receptor sequences come from a man aged 35-69 years with stage I squamous cell lung carcinoma. The CDR3 runs from the conserved cysteine through the conserved F or W. The D gene is left open where the match is weak. Expanded clones are given a class, and other clones once, few, many or no size at all.

V gene	J gene	clone size	D gene	CDR3 protein	CDR3 DNA
TRBV6-5	TRBJ2-7	few	.	CASSYGVASYEQYF	TGTGCCAGCAGTTACGGGGTCGCCTCCTACGAGCAGTACTTC
TRBV10-3	TRBJ2-1	.	TRBD2	CAISETPGTSGDNEQFF	TGTGCCATCAGTGAGACCCCCGGGACTAGCGGGGACAATGAGCAGTTCTTC
TRBV5-1	TRBJ1-1	.	.	CASSLNGDISGAFF	TGCGCCAGCAGCTTGAACGGGGACATTTCCGGGGCTTTCTTT
TRBV29-1	TRBJ1-2	once	TRBD1	CSVEGPGQGRFNYGYTF	TGCAGCGTTGAAGGACCGGGACAGGGTAGATTCAACTATGGCTACACCTTC
TRBV7-2	TRBJ1-5	.	.	CASSLVGGQGGQPQHF	TGTGCCAGCAGCTTAGTAGGGGGGCAGGGAGGGCAGCCCCAGCATTTT
TRBV6-1	TRBJ1-1	.	.	CASKDLRAFF	TGTGCCAGCAAGGACCTCAGGGCTTTCTTT
TRBV6-5	TRBJ1-2	.	.	CASSYSGAFRGYTF	TGTGCCAGCAGTTACTCTGGGGCTTTCCGAGGCTACACCTTC
TRBV10-3	TRBJ2-2	.	TRBD1	CATLDRGDTGELFF	TGTGCCACCCTAGACAGGGGGGATACCGGGGAGCTGTTTTTT
TRBV6-9	TRBJ2-1	.	TRBD2	CATSGGAGGSGEQFF	TGTGCCACAAGCGGAGGGGCGGGGGGATCTGGTGAGCAGTTCTTC
TRBV27	TRBJ1-2	once	.	CASSFSRIEGDYGYTF	TGTGCCAGCAGTTTTTCCCGGATAGAGGGGGACTATGGCTACACCTTC
TRBV19	TRBJ2-5	.	TRBD1	CASSSTGGGETQYF	TGTGCCAGTAGTTCGACAGGGGGAGGTGAGACCCAGTACTTC
TRBV6-6	TRBJ2-5	.	TRBD1	CASRADRFFQETQYF	TGTGCCAGCAGAGCGGACAGGTTCTTCCAAGAGACCCAGTACTTC
TRBV11-3	TRBJ2-1	.	.	CASSLDGGRAYNEQFF	TGTGCCAGCAGCTTAGATGGGGGGCGGGCGTACAATGAGCAGTTCTTC
TRBV6-5	TRBJ2-6	.	.	CASSLEAGANVLTF	TGTGCCAGCAGTCTCGAGGCTGGGGCCAACGTCCTGACTTTC
TRBV4-2	TRBJ1-2	.	.	CASSQGVGVFYGYTF	TGTGCCAGCAGCCAAGGAGTCGGGGTTTTCTATGGCTACACCTTC
TRBV18	TRBJ1-5	.	.	CASSPPRQQGRQPQHF	TGTGCCAGCTCACCACCGAGGCAACAGGGAAGGCAGCCCCAGCATTTT
TRBV18	TRBJ2-7	.	.	CASSPSGASYEQYF	TGTGCCAGCTCACCCTCTGGGGCCTCCTACGAGCAGTACTTC
TRBV29-1	TRBJ1-2	.	.	CSAKTKTNYGYTF	TGCAGCGCCAAAACCAAAACTAACTATGGCTACACCTTC
TRBV28	TRBJ1-2	once	TRBD1	CASSATGLGARYTF	TGTGCCAGCAGTGCGACAGGGCTAGGGGCTCGCTACACCTTC
TRBV28	TRBJ2-7	few	.	CASSLPTRGTGSEQYF	TGTGCCAGCAGTTTACCCACTAGGGGAACTGGGTCCGAGCAGTACTTC
TRBV7-2	TRBJ2-5	.	TRBD1	CASSQNLQGSRETQYF	TGTGCCAGCAGCCAGAACCTACAGGGGTCTCGAGAGACCCAGTACTTC
TRBV5-6	TRBJ2-3	.	.	CASSLYGSSTDTQYF	TGTGCCAGCAGCTTGTACGGGTCTAGCACAGATACGCAGTATTTT
TRBV6-6	TRBJ2-1	.	.	CASSLLSPKDEQFF	TGTGCCAGCAGCCTTTTGTCTCCGAAGGATGAGCAGTTCTTC
TRBV5-6	TRBJ2-7	.	TRBD2	CASSSRGGLISYEQYF	TGTGCCAGCAGCTCCCGGGGGGGGCTCATCTCCTACGAGCAGTACTTC
TRBV5-1	TRBJ2-3	.	TRBD1	CASSLVPTGGATDTQYF	TGCGCCAGCAGCTTGGTCCCGACAGGGGGAGCCACAGATACGCAGTATTTT
TRBV2	TRBJ2-4	.	TRBD1	CASVPGQGWGNIQYF	TGTGCCAGCGTTCCGGGACAGGGATGGGGAAACATTCAGTACTTC
TRBV19	TRBJ2-7	.	TRBD1	CASSIPGQGFYEQYF	TGTGCCAGTAGTATACCGGGACAGGGATTTTACGAGCAGTACTTC
TRBV10-1	TRBJ2-7	.	.	CASSESESYEQYF	TGCGCCAGCAGTGAATCGGAGTCCTACGAGCAGTACTTC
TRBV6-1	TRBJ1-2	.	TRBD1	CASRIQGANYGYTF	TGTGCCAGCAGGATACAGGGGGCAAACTATGGCTACACCTTC
TRBV30	TRBJ1-5	.	.	CAWSLGQPNQPQHF	TGTGCCTGGAGTTTAGGGCAGCCCAATCAGCCCCAGCATTTT
TRBV5-4	TRBJ1-2	.	.	CASSRVRDTTF	TGTGCCAGCTCCCGGGTTAGGGACACCACCTTC
TRBV6-5	TRBJ1-1	.	.	CASSSDGTEAFF	TGTGCCAGCAGTTCCGACGGTACTGAAGCTTTCTTT
TRBV5-1	TRBJ1-2	.	.	CASSLETGRSYGYTF	TGCGCCAGCAGCTTGGAGACGGGGCGTAGTTATGGCTACACCTTC
TRBV4-2	TRBJ2-5	.	.	CASSQGGAGGRETQYF	TGTGCCAGCAGCCAAGGAGGGGCCGGGGGTAGGGAGACCCAGTACTTC
TRBV19	TRBJ2-2	.	TRBD1	CASTQGAGGELFF	TGTGCCAGCACCCAGGGGGCGGGCGGGGAGCTGTTTTTT
TRBV5-1	TRBJ2-5	.	TRBD1	CASSTLTGNQETQYF	TGCGCCAGCAGCACCCTGACAGGGAACCAAGAGACCCAGTACTTC
TRBV2	TRBJ2-7	.	.	CASLPRTKGEQYF	TGTGCCAGCCTTCCAAGGACAAAGGGCGAGCAGTACTTC
TRBV23-1	TRBJ1-4	.	.	CARTQTGHRDEKLFF	TGCGCCAGAACTCAAACAGGTCATAGGGATGAAAAACTGTTTTTT
TRBV28	TRBJ1-2	.	.	CASSFSGETLYGYTF	TGTGCCAGCAGTTTTAGTGGGGAAACTCTTTATGGCTACACCTTC
TRBV19	TRBJ2-1	.	.	CASSIQSDNEQFF	TGTGCCAGTAGTATACAGTCCGACAATGAGCAGTTCTTC
TRBV28	TRBJ1-1	few	.	CASSSWRTEAFF	TGTGCCAGCAGTAGTTGGCGCACTGAAGCTTTCTTT